The 20 T cell receptor beta chains below were found in one sample sequenced in a study of cytomegalovirus exposure and HLA in healthy donors. The primer mix had 60 Vbeta and 13 Jbeta primers. Using immunoSEQ multiplex PCR, the repertoire was profiled, and TCRdb retains in-frame clones only, with some absent. Reported are 150,000 to 200,000 clones; the ten largest clones contain 1.3%. Material for sequencing was PBMCs. The receptors shown here come from a woman aged 60-75 years in good health and CMV-seronegative.

This chain joins TRBV11-2 and TRBJ2-7, with 10 positions matching TRBD1. The CDR3 has 15 residues. V shed 4 bases, J shed 3 bases, and the junction held 6 bases outside the gene matches. Germline assignment: CDR1 SGHAT and CDR2 FQNNGV. The CDR3 region is CASSSRGTGDYEQYF. For the CDR3, the DNA is TGTGCCAGCAGCTCCCGGGGGACAGGGGACTACGAGCAGTACTTC.

In nucleotides, the CDR3 is TGCGCCAGCAGCTTGGCAGGGGATTCCTACGAGCAGTACTTC. Its translation is CASSLAGDSYEQYF. V is TRBV5-1 and J is TRBJ2-7, with a weak D call TRBD1 (6 bases). Per the germline V gene, CDR1 is SGHRS and CDR2 is YFSETQ. Trimming removed 0 bases from V and 1 base from J, with 8 bases in between. The CDR3 runs to 14 residues.

The rearrangement uses TRBV5-1 and TRBJ2-7; no definite D call. Germline CDR1 reads SGHRS; CDR2 reads YFSETQ. The CDR3 length is 14 residues. Trimming shortened V by 0 bases and J by 1 base, and 8 bases separated the two germline ends. CDR3 in DNA: TGCGCCAGCAGCTTGGCCCCACGGTCCTACGAGCAGTACTTC. Translating gives CASSLAPRSYEQYF. Looking up the rest from reference TRBV5-1 and TRBJ2-7 gives the full variable domain: KAGVTQTPRYLIKTRGQQVTLSCSPISGHRSVSWYQQTPGQGLQFLFEYFSETQRNKGNFPGRFSGRQFSNSRSEMNVSTLELGDSALYLCASSLAPRSYEQYFGPGTRLTVT.

The J gene is TRBJ2-7, the V gene TRBV5-1, with 7 nucleotides matching TRBD2. V trimming: 0 bases; J trimming: 6 bases; junction bases outside the gene matches: 9. The germline V gene encodes CDR1 SGHRS and CDR2 YFSETQ. CDR3 size: 15 residues. CDR3 bases: TGCGCCAGCAGCTTGGAAGCTTCTAGCGGCGGCGAGCAGTACTTC. Translating it yields CASSLEASSGGEQYF.

The chain couples TRBV2 to TRBJ2-5; 7 bases are shared with TRBD2. Germline values: CDR1 SNHLY, CDR2 FYNNEI. V lost 2 bases and J lost 1; bases outside the gene matches: 10. The CDR3 is 17 residues long. CDR3 sequence reads: CASSESQAGWRQETQYF. For the CDR3, the DNA is TGTGCCAGCAGTGAAAGCCAAGCGGGGTGGCGCCAAGAGACCCAGTACTTC.

The chain has TRBV7-3 and TRBJ2-2, with 7 bases aligning to TRBD2. This CDR3 spans 18 amino acids. CDR1 SGHTA and CDR2 FQGTGA come from the germline V gene. The trim removed 3 bases at V and 3 bases at J, leaving 13 bases unmatched. CDR3 protein: CASSFPNTSGIDTGELFF. For the CDR3, the DNA is TGTGCCAGCAGCTTCCCAAACACCAGCGGGATAGACACCGGGGAGCTGTTTTTT.

The rearrangement links TRBV14 to TRBJ1-5, with 9 bases that match TRBD1. This CDR3 comprises 21 residues. The V gene's germline CDR1 is SGHDN and CDR2 FVKESK. The V segment lost 1 base and the J segment 0 bases; nucleotides outside the gene matches: 16. This CDR3 is CASSQGPRTGDRVHSNQPQHF. As DNA, the CDR3 is TGTGCCAGCAGCCAAGGACCCCGGACAGGGGATAGGGTTCATAGCAATCAGCCCCAGCATTTT.

The rearrangement uses TRBV5-1 and TRBJ1-2; D may be TRBD1 (6 bases). The germline CDR1 and CDR2 sequences are SGHRS and YFSETQ. V lost 0 bases to trimming and J lost 6 bases, with 9 bases between them. The CDR3 sequence is 13 residues long. DNA of the CDR3: TGCGCCAGCAGCTTGGGATCAGGGGATGGCTACACCTTC. Encoded protein: CASSLGSGDGYTF.

The chain has TRBV4-1 and TRBJ2-7, with TRBD1 as a possible D gene (6 bases). With 1 base removed from V and 0 bases from J, the gap between germline ends came to 7 bases. The CDR3 contains 14 residues. The germline CDR1 and CDR2 sequences are MGHRA and YSYEKL. CDR3 protein: CASSQAGVSYEQYF. The DNA of the CDR3 is TGCGCCAGCAGCCAAGCAGGGGTCTCCTACGAGCAGTACTTC.

The gene calls are TRBV15 and TRBJ2-7; D might be TRBD2 (5 bases). Germline CDR1 reads LNHNV; CDR2 reads YYDKDF (reference sequence). Trimming removed 0 bases from V and 5 bases from J, with 11 bases in between. The CDR3 covers 14 residues. This CDR3 reads CATSRDVGEDEQYF. The CDR3 DNA reads TGTGCCACCAGCAGAGATGTCGGGGAAGACGAGCAGTACTTC.

CDR3 residues: CASSPGGENYGYTF. The CDR3 DNA reads TGTGCCAGCAGCCCCGGCGGAGAGAACTATGGCTACACCTTC. This rearrangement joins TRBV5-6 to TRBJ1-2; D call uncertain. V was pared by 4 bases and J by 2 bases, with 12 bases between. The CDR3 has 14 residues. In germline, CDR1 is SGHDT, CDR2 YYEEEE. The full variable domain, with the rest looked up from reference TRBV5-6 and TRBJ1-2, is DAGVTQSPTHLIKTRGQQVTLRCSPKSGHDTVSWYQQALGQGPQFIFQYYEEEERQRGNFPDRFSGHQFPNYSSELNVNALLLGDSALYLCASSPGGENYGYTFGSGTRLTVV.

The chain combines TRBV2 with TRBJ2-5, with 7 nucleotides matching TRBD2. Losses at the gene ends were 3 bases for V and 1 base for J; bases not matched to a gene: 5. This CDR3 region has 15 residues. Germline assignment: CDR1 SNHLY and CDR2 FYNNEI. CDR3: CASSDSGATQETQYF. The CDR3 DNA follows: TGTGCCAGCAGTGACAGCGGGGCGACCCAAGAGACCCAGTACTTC.

The chain joins TRBV5-4 to TRBJ1-4, with 8 nucleotides matching TRBD1. The CDR3 is 13 amino acids. V lost 4 bases, J lost 10 bases, and 6 bases stayed unmatched. Per germline, CDR1 SGHNT and CDR2 YYREEE (reference sequence). The CDR3 reads CASSRDRQGKLFF. CDR3 sequence (DNA): TGTGCCAGCAGCCGGGACAGGCAGGGAAAACTGTTTTTT.

The rearrangement uses TRBV27 and TRBJ1-2; the match to TRBD1 covers 10 bases. The germline CDR1 and CDR2 sequences are MNHEY and SMNVEV (reference sequence). The junction had 5 bases not matched to a gene; V was cut back by 7 bases and J by 6 bases. The CDR3 totals 13 residues. The CDR3 protein is CASTQGTGDGYTF. The CDR3 region has the DNA TGTGCCAGCACCCAAGGGACAGGGGATGGCTACACCTTC.

V and J are TRBV9 and TRBJ1-4; TRBD1 matches at 9 bases. Looked up from germline, CDR1 is SGDLS and CDR2 is YYNGEE. CDR3 length: 17 residues. The V segment lost 3 bases and the J segment 3 bases; nucleotides outside the gene matches: 9. The CDR3 bases are TGTGCCAGCAGCGCTTGGGACAGGGCGACGCCTAATGAAAAACTGTTTTTT. It encodes CASSAWDRATPNEKLFF.

V and J are TRBV7-2 and TRBJ2-7; 8 bases fit TRBD1. This CDR3 comprises 14 residues. Germline trimming cut 5 bases from V and 3 bases from J; bases unmatched to any gene: 6. In germline, CDR1 is SGHTA, CDR2 FQGNSA. CDR3 nucleotides: TGTGCCAGCAGCCGACAGGGGTTAAACTACGAGCAGTACTTC. Amino acids: CASSRQGLNYEQYF.

The chain has TRBV7-2 and TRBJ1-2, with D tentatively TRBD1 (6 bases). V was trimmed by 5 bases and J by 8 bases, leaving 15 bases between them. Germline V CDR1 and CDR2: SGHTA, FQGNSA. The CDR3 extends over 13 amino acids. CDR3 sequence (DNA): TGTGCCAGCAGCAGTTACAGGGTAGTCGGCTACACCTTC. Translation gives CASSSYRVVGYTF. Combining the CDR3 with reference TRBV7-2 and TRBJ1-2 gives the whole variable domain GAGVSQSPSNKVTEKGKDVELRCDPISGHTALYWYRQSLGQGLEFLIYFQGNSAPDKSGLPSDRFSAERTGGSVSTLTIQRTQQEDSAVYLCASSSYRVVGYTFGSGTRLTVV.

The chain couples TRBV9 to TRBJ2-3; 7 positions match TRBD1. Trimming removed 1 base from V and 3 bases from J; junction bases left unmatched: 11. CDR3 size: 17 residues. Germline lookup yields CDR1 SGDLS and CDR2 YYNGEE. In DNA, the CDR3 is TGTGCCAGCAGCGTAATATCTACAGGGGTTGGTACAGATACGCAGTATTTT. It codes for CASSVISTGVGTDTQYF.

The chain has TRBV6-6 and TRBJ1-3; D is unresolved. Trimming shortened V by 2 bases and J by 4 bases, and 12 bases separated the two germline ends. The length of the CDR3 is 15 residues. The V gene's germline CDR1 is MNHNY and CDR2 SVGAGI (reference sequence). CDR3 in amino acids: CASSYRPVSGNTIYF. The CDR3 DNA is TGTGCCAGCAGTTACCGTCCGGTATCGGGAAACACCATATATTTT.

This chain joins TRBV11-2 and TRBJ1-1; D possibly corresponds to TRBD1 (5 bases). The CDR3 extends over 14 amino acids. The V gene's germline CDR1 is SGHAT and CDR2 FQNNGV. The germline V and J ends were trimmed by 2 bases and 2 bases, with 9 bases remaining between them. The DNA of the CDR3 is TGTGCCAGCAGCTTAAGGGGATCAAACACTGAAGCTTTCTTT. Translation gives CASSLRGSNTEAFF.